This entry is about one T cell receptor beta chain. V was cut by 2 bases and J by 0 bases, with 8 bases left in between. CDR1 is ENHRY, CDR2 SYGVKD, per germline. CDR3 size: 14 residues. The data belong to a study of control samples from healthy donors and cancer patients. Produced via immunoSEQ multiplex PCR; TCRdb's table is partial and in-frame only. The repertoire has about 94,000 clones, about nine tenths of them found once; the top ten carry roughly 3.4%. Sequencing was done on a sample of blood. This clonotype originated in a woman younger than 35 in good health. V gene TRBV10-3 combines with J gene TRBJ2-7, with D maybe TRBD2 (6 bases). CDR3 DNA sequence: TGTGCCATCAGTGAGCGGGGGAGCTCCTACGAGCAGTACTTC. Encoded protein: CAISERGSSYEQYF.